One sample yielded the 25 T cell receptor beta chains listed below, sequenced in a study of blood T cell repertoires in COVID-19. Sequencing used immunoSEQ multiplex PCR; TCRdb keeps in-frame clones, though not all of them. The table has roughly 90,000 clones, around four fifths seen once. Source material: peripheral blood. These receptors were obtained from a man over 45 with acute or convalescent COVID-19.

V and J are TRBV7-9 and TRBJ2-6; D is undetermined. CDR3 length: 19 amino acids. The germline CDR1 and CDR2 sequences are SEHNR and FQNEAQ (reference sequence). The ends were cut back, 0 bases at V and 3 bases at J, with 18 bases in the middle. DNA for the CDR3: TGTGCCAGCAGCTTAGCGAGAGGTCCCCATCAAGGTGGGGCCAACGTCCTGACTTTC. This sequence encodes CASSLARGPHQGGANVLTF. The full variable domain, its missing parts supplied by reference TRBV7-9 and TRBJ2-6, is DTGVSQNPRHKITKRGQNVTFRCDPISEHNRLYWYRQTLGQGPEFLTYFQNEAQLEKSRLLSDRFSAERPKGSFSTLEIQRTEQGDSAMYLCASSLARGPHQGGANVLTFGAGSRLTVL.

J is TRBJ2-1 and V is TRBV5-1; 8 bases are a match to TRBD2. The CDR3 consists of 15 residues. CDR1 is SGHRS, CDR2 YFSETQ, per germline. Germline trimming cut 3 bases from V and 6 bases from J; bases unmatched to any gene: 8. In DNA, the CDR3 is TGCGCCAGCAGCTATCCCGGGACTAGAATCAATGAGCAGTTCTTC. Its protein is CASSYPGTRINEQFF.

V gene TRBV29-1 combines with J gene TRBJ1-2, with unresolved D. CDR3 length: 16 amino acids. Germline-derived CDR1 and CDR2 are SQVTM and ANQGSEA. The V end lost 0 bases, the J end lost 5 bases, and 19 bases lay between the germline ends. CDR3 amino acids: CSVEDQEQIRGYGYTF. The CDR3 DNA reads as TGCAGCGTTGAAGATCAAGAACAAATCCGTGGTTATGGCTACACCTTC. Variable domain in full (rest from reference TRBV29-1 and TRBJ1-2): SAVISQKPSRDICQRGTSLTIQCQVDSQVTMMFWYRQQPGQSLTLIATANQGSEATYESGFVIDKFPISRPNLTFSTLTVSNMSPEDSSIYLCSVEDQEQIRGYGYTFGSGTRLTVV.

The V call is TRBV5-1, the J call TRBJ2-5; D is ambiguous. The germline gives CDR1 SGHRS, CDR2 YFSETQ. The CDR3 runs 14 residues. V was shortened by 2 bases and J by 1 base, with 9 bases between the two germline ends. CDR3 nucleotide sequence: TGCGCCAGCAGCTTTGAGGCAGCCCAAGAGACCCAGTACTTC. It yields the protein CASSFEAAQETQYF.

This chain joins TRBV18 and TRBJ2-2; TRBD1 might be the D (6 bases). V lost 3 bases to trimming and J lost 5 bases, with 13 bases between them. The CDR3 loop spans 15 amino acids. In germline, CDR1 is KGHSH, CDR2 LQKENI. The CDR3 is CASSPRTDYTGELFF. For the CDR3, the DNA is TGTGCCAGCTCACCGCGGACAGACTATACCGGGGAGCTGTTTTTT.

Here the CDR3 reads CASSQDRTPAGKVGPYEQYF. The CDR3 DNA sequence: TGTGCCAGCAGCCAAGATAGGACCCCGGCAGGGAAGGTGGGGCCTTACGAGCAGTACTTC. V usage is TRBV3-1 (or the pseudogene TRBV3-2) and J usage is TRBJ2-7; TRBD1 is a possible D gene (5 bases). V was cut by 0 bases and J by 4 bases, with 28 bases left in between. The V gene's germline CDR1 is LGHDT and CDR2 YNNKEL (reference sequence). The CDR3 is made up of 20 amino acids.

The CDR3 DNA is TGTGCCATCAGTGACGGGACAGGAGTTGAAGCTTTCTTT. Encoded protein: CAISDGTGVEAFF. The rearrangement joins TRBV10-3 to TRBJ1-1; TRBD1 agrees at 8 bases. After removal of 3 bases from V and 7 bases from J, the junction contained 4 bases not matched to a gene. This CDR3 is 13 amino acids long. Germline V gene lookup returns CDR1 ENHRY and CDR2 SYGVKD.

CDR3 protein: CASSQQETQYF. In DNA form, the CDR3 reads TGTGCCAGCAGCCAGCAAGAGACCCAGTACTTC. The rearrangement uses TRBV7-3 and TRBJ2-5, with D unresolved. Between the trimmed V and J ends, which lost 5 bases and 2 bases, there was a span of 3 bases. Germline V gene sequence: CDR1 SGHTA, CDR2 FQGTGA. CDR3 length: 11 amino acids.

The V and J genes are TRBV12-3 or TRBV12-4 and TRBJ1-2; 7 bases fit TRBD1. The CDR3 contains 13 residues. V lost 1 base, J lost 4 bases, and 0 bases stayed unmatched. The CDR3 bases are TGTGCCAGCAGTTTAGGACAGGGCTATGGCTACACCTTC. Amino acid sequence: CASSLGQGYGYTF.

This clone appeared a single time. The V and J genes are TRBV28 and TRBJ2-7, with TRBD1 matching 9 bases. Germline V gene data show CDR1 as MDHEN and CDR2 as SYDVKM. The CDR3 is 14 amino acids. Trimming cost V 5 bases and J 2 bases; bases outside gene matches: 4. Here the CDR3 reads CASSTGGRAYEQYF. For the CDR3, the DNA is TGTGCCAGCAGTACAGGGGGCCGGGCCTACGAGCAGTACTTC.

The chain carries TRBV4-3 and TRBJ2-1, with a weak D call TRBD1 (6 bases). Looked up from germline, CDR1 is LGHNA and CDR2 is YSLEER. The CDR3 has 16 residues. The V end was cut by 0 bases, the J end by 4 bases, with 13 bases between. The CDR3 bases are TGCGCCAGCAGCCAAGATATTGGGACACATTACAATGAGCAGTTCTTC. It encodes CASSQDIGTHYNEQFF.

The chain couples TRBV4-2 to TRBJ2-7, with 11 bases matching TRBD2. The germline V gene encodes CDR1 LGHNA and CDR2 YNFKEQ. V gave up 2 bases and J gave up 7 bases; unmatched junction bases: 10. CDR3 length: 16 residues. CDR3 DNA sequence: TGTGCCAGCAGCCAATCAGCTAGCGGGAGGCCCGTAGAGCAGTACTTC. It is translated as CASSQSASGRPVEQYF.

The rearrangement links TRBV5-1 to TRBJ1-1, with 7 bases fitting TRBD1. The CDR3 has 14 amino acids. V trimming: 1 base; J trimming: 5 bases; junction bases outside the gene matches: 5. Germline loops: CDR1 SGHRS, CDR2 YFSETQ. CDR3 DNA sequence: TGCGCCAGCAGCTTGTCACAGGGGTGGACTGAAGCTTTCTTT. Protein sequence: CASSLSQGWTEAFF.

The chain employs TRBV10-3 and TRBJ2-5; D is perhaps TRBD1 (7 bases). The CDR3 sequence is 13 residues long. CDR1 is ENHRY and CDR2 is SYGVKD in the germline V gene. V lost 9 bases and J lost 9, with 20 bases in between. CDR3 sequence (DNA): TGTGCCATGGGTACAGTAACAGGGGAGGCCCAGTACTTC. Its translation is CAMGTVTGEAQYF.

This chain joins TRBV4-2 and TRBJ1-2, with no clear D. Trimming took 2 bases from V and 3 from J, leaving 13 bases between them. The germline V gene encodes CDR1 LGHNA and CDR2 YNFKEQ. The CDR3 consists of 15 residues. CDR3 in DNA: TGTGCCAGCAGCCAACCCACCTTACCGGACTATGGCTACACCTTC. This sequence encodes CASSQPTLPDYGYTF.

This chain links TRBV7-2 with TRBJ2-1; 7 bases match TRBD2. There are 15 residues in the CDR3. V dropped 0 bases and J dropped 5; count of bases not matched to a gene: 4. Germline lookup yields CDR1 SGHTA and CDR2 FQGNSA. In DNA, the CDR3 is TGTGCCAGCAGCTTAGCATCTAGCGGAAACAATGAGCAGTTCTTC. Translation gives CASSLASSGNNEQFF.

V and J are TRBV6-5 and TRBJ2-5; TRBD2 is a possible D gene (6 bases). Germline values: CDR1 MNHEY, CDR2 SVGAGI. The CDR3 has 14 residues. Trimming cost V 3 bases and J 1 base, with 9 bases left between them. CDR3 sequence: CASSYGGSQETQYF. The DNA of the CDR3 is TGTGCCAGCAGTTATGGGGGGTCCCAAGAGACCCAGTACTTC.

This CDR3 reads CASSSSPQGLWYGYTF. CDR3 bases: TGTGCCAGCAGCTCAAGCCCCCAGGGGTTGTGGTATGGCTACACCTTC. The rearrangement links TRBV7-8 to TRBJ1-2; weak D call: TRBD1 (6 bases). V was clipped by 4 bases and J by 5 bases, with 20 bases between them. Per germline, CDR1 SGHVS and CDR2 FQNEAQ. This CDR3 region has 16 residues.

The chain is built from TRBV11-3 and TRBJ2-1; D may be TRBD2 (7 bases). Germline V gene data show CDR1 as SGHNT and CDR2 as YENEEA. Trimming shortened V by 5 bases and J by 2 bases, and 10 bases separated the two germline ends. This CDR3 is built from 14 residues. In nucleotides, the CDR3 is TGTGCCAGCAGCAGGGGGGGGACCTACAATGAGCAGTTCTTC. Its protein is CASSRGGTYNEQFF. Supplemented by reference TRBV11-3 and TRBJ2-1, the full variable domain reads EAGVVQSPRYKIIEKKQPVAFWCNPISGHNTLYWYLQNLGQGPELLIRYENEEAVDDSQLPKDRFSAERLKGVDSTLKIQPAELGDSAVYLCASSRGGTYNEQFFGPGTRLTVL.

The V call is TRBV29-1, the J call TRBJ2-3; D perhaps matches TRBD1 (6 bases). This CDR3 is 14 amino acids long. Trimming cost V 6 bases and J 2 bases, with 15 bases left between them. Germline V lookup: CDR1 SQVTM, CDR2 ANQGSEA. CDR3: CSVASGQDTDTQYF. CDR3 in DNA: TGCAGCGTGGCCTCGGGACAAGACACAGATACGCAGTATTTT.

The CDR3 is CASSLGGASGSRGEQFF. CDR3 nucleotides: TGTGCCAGCAGCTTAGGTGGGGCTAGCGGGAGTCGGGGTGAGCAGTTCTTC. This chain uses TRBV7-9 with TRBJ2-1, with 10 bases lining up with TRBD2. Germline assignment: CDR1 SEHNR and CDR2 FQNEAQ (reference sequence). The V segment lost 1 base and the J segment 9 bases; nucleotides outside the gene matches: 12. This CDR3 region has 17 residues.

The V gene is TRBV24-1, the J gene TRBJ2-1; 9 nucleotides match TRBD2. V lost 9 bases, J lost 4 bases, and 6 bases stayed unmatched. The CDR3 length is 14 residues. Germline V lookup: CDR1 KGHDR, CDR2 SFDVKD. Written as DNA, the CDR3 is TGTGCCACCGCTGTCGCGGGAGGGTACAATGAGCAGTTCTTC. Its translation is CATAVAGGYNEQFF.

J is TRBJ2-2 and V is TRBV7-8; 11 nucleotides match TRBD2. Losses at the gene ends were 1 base for V and 4 bases for J; bases not matched to a gene: 5. CDR3 length equals 17 residues. Germline CDR1 is SGHVS and CDR2 is FQNEAQ. This CDR3 is CASSLVGLAGGTGELFF. DNA for the CDR3: TGTGCCAGCAGCTTAGTAGGGCTAGCGGGGGGCACCGGGGAGCTGTTTTTT.

V and J are TRBV5-1 and TRBJ2-5; TRBD1 is a possible D gene (6 bases). The CDR3 totals 16 residues. V dropped 5 bases and J dropped 1 base, with 18 bases sitting between them. Germline lookup yields CDR1 SGHRS and CDR2 YFSETQ. CDR3: CASSSQGSLAQETQYF. In nucleotides, the CDR3 is TGCGCCAGCAGTTCCCAGGGGAGCCTAGCCCAAGAGACCCAGTACTTC.

The rearrangement uses TRBV10-3 and TRBJ2-7; unclear D gene. V lost 10 bases to trimming and J lost 2 bases, with 9 bases between them. CDR1 is ENHRY, CDR2 SYGVKD, per germline. This CDR3 has 11 residues. The CDR3 DNA sequence: TGTGCCAGCGGTCTCGCCTACGAGCAGTACTTC. This sequence encodes CASGLAYEQYF.